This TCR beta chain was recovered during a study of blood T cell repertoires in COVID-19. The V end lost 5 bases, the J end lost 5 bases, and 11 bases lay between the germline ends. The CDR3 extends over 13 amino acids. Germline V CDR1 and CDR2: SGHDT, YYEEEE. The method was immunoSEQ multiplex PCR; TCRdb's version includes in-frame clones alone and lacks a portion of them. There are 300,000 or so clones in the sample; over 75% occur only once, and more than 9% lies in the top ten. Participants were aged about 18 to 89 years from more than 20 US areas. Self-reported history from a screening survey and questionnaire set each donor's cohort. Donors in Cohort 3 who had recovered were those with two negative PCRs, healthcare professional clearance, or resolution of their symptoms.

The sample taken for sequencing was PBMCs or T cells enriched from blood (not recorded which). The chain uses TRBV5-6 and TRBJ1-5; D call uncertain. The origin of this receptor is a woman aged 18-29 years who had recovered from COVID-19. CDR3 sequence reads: CASSADRDQPQHF. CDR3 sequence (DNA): TGTGCCAGCAGTGCTGACCGGGATCAGCCCCAGCATTTT.